This TCR beta chain was obtained from a study of OX40 agonist ivuxolimab in advanced cancers. Whole-study context: Patients received ivuxolimab, an intravenous treatment, every 2 weeks at 0.01 to 10 mg/kg. Cancers in dose escalation were hepatocellular, melanoma, renal cell and head and neck.

The protocol was immunoSEQ multiplex PCR, while the TCRdb copy is restricted to in-frame clones and leaves out a portion. Of roughly 42,000 clones detected, around 85% appear once; the ten largest clones hold approximately 15%. This clone occurred a few times. Its antigen is currently unknown. Points from the study as a whole: Some patients without response likewise showed low normalized clonal expansion.

The germline V gene has CDR1 LGHNA and CDR2 YSLEER. The V gene lost 4 bases and the J gene lost 5 bases, with 17 bases spanning the gap. The CDR3 is made up of 15 amino acids. The receptor's source is an adult with an advanced solid tumor such as melanoma, head and neck, liver or kidney cancer. The chain couples TRBV4-3 to TRBJ1-2, with D tentatively TRBD1 (5 bases). Sample: CD4+ or CD8+ T cells sorted from blood, taken in a trial of the OX40 agonist ivuxolimab. DNA of the CDR3: TGCGCCAGCAGCCCCGGACCAGGGCGGGGGTATGGCTACACCTTC. Its translation: CASSPGPGRGYGYTF.